The clone carrying this TCR beta chain is a singleton in its sample. Germline V gene data show CDR1 as SGHVS and CDR2 as FQNEAQ. Deletions cut 1 base from V and 4 bases from J, with 11 bases between. CDR3 size: 15 residues. These data belong to a study of glioma-infiltrating T cells after dendritic cell vaccination. Overall study: Samples are from glioblastoma patients in Phase I and II dendritic cell vaccine trials. The vaccine used monocyte-derived dendritic cells pulsed overnight with autologous tumor lysate.

The repertoire was sequenced with immunoSEQ multiplex PCR; TCRdb's copy has only in-frame clones and lacks some. The sample has about 87,000 clones; roughly four fifths are singletons. Time point specified: after dendritic cell vaccination, including at tumor progression/relapse. The TCR originated in a human donor with glioblastoma. The V call is TRBV7-8, the J call TRBJ1-3; D is unclear. The sequenced sample was blood, obtained after dendritic cell vaccination. CDR3 nucleotide sequence: TGTGCCAGCAGCTTAGACCGGGAAATGGGAAACACCATATATTTT. Amino acids: CASSLDREMGNTIYF.